This T cell receptor beta chain was documented in a study of breast tumors, draining lymph nodes, adjacent tissues. CDR3 length: 15 amino acids. With 3 bases clipped from V and 5 bases from J, the junction kept 7 bases outside the gene matches. Germline V gene sequence: CDR1 SGHTA, CDR2 FQGNSA. TCRdb used MiXCR to reprocess the multiplex PCR reads, holding one entry per CDR3 protein. The sample has approximately 230,000 distinct CDR3 sequences; under 40% are singletons. This clonotype has at least ten counts. Breast cancer patients provided tissue from their axillary draining lymph nodes. The receptor was derived from a female donor with breast cancer. Some clones in this sample may be carry-over from other donors' samples. The sample comprised axillary lymph node tissue. V is TRBV7-2 and J is TRBJ2-3; TRBD2 matches at 8 bases. The CDR3 nucleotides are TGTGCCAGCAGCTTCGGGGGGGGATTGGTAGATACGCAGTATTTT. This translates into CASSFGGGLVDTQYF. The complete variable domain, with remaining parts taken from reference TRBV7-2 and TRBJ2-3, reads GAGVSQSPSNKVTEKGKDVELRCDPISGHTALYWYRQSLGQGLEFLIYFQGNSAPDKSGLPSDRFSAERTGGSVSTLTIQRTQQEDSAVYLCASSFGGGLVDTQYFGPGTRLTVL.